This TCR beta chain is from a study of cytomegalovirus exposure and HLA in healthy donors. About the study: Among the approximately 400 donors who were genotyped, roughly 85% fell in the genetic ancestry cluster that is associated with self-reported Caucasian donors.

Of note for this clone: Its antigen is currently unknown.

Study findings and constraints: There were some V segments, including TRBV6-2 and TRBV6-3, excluded as indistinguishable. Immune exposure information comprised only CMV serostatus. About 87% or about 30% of the time was how often most TCR beta V segments were productive, according to an earlier analysis.

CDR1 SGHRS and CDR2 YFSETQ come from the germline V gene. Trimming at V came to 7 bases and at J to 6 bases, leaving 14 bases not matched to a gene. The CDR3 covers 15 residues. A multiplex PCR was run with 60 Vbeta primers and 13 Jbeta primers. Only in-frame clones appear in the TCRdb table, and some are missing; sequencing was by immunoSEQ multiplex PCR. Of roughly 160,000 clones in the sample, 84% are singletons; the top ten hold under 0.4%. The gene calls are TRBV5-1 and TRBJ2-3, with TRBD2 identical over 7 bases. The receptor's source is a boy aged 2-15 years in good health and CMV-seronegative. Sequencing input: PBMCs. CDR3 in amino acids: CASSGRESDWDTQYF. DNA for the CDR3: TGCGCCAGCTCTGGGCGGGAGAGTGATTGGGATACGCAGTATTTT.